This TCR beta chain was identified during a study of blood T cell repertoires in COVID-19. Study information: Material from acute and convalescent COVID-19 was sourced from the United States, Italy and Spain. T cells, B-cell-depleted T cells, or PBMCs provided the cDNA or gDNA that served as material.

Profiled with immunoSEQ multiplex PCR; TCRdb holds only in-frame clones, not every one. The sample carries about 230,000 clones, approximately 88% recorded once. The V gene lost 1 base and the J gene lost 0 bases, with 14 bases spanning the gap. Germline CDR1 reads SGHVS; CDR2 reads FNYEAQ. The CDR3 spans 17 residues. The source of this sequence is a middle-aged man with acute or convalescent COVID-19. The sample taken for sequencing was peripheral blood. J is TRBJ2-3 and V is TRBV7-6, with D perhaps matching TRBD2 (6 bases). CDR3 DNA sequence: TGTGCCAGCAGCTTAGTCTGGCTCGGGGGAAGCACAGATACGCAGTATTTT. Translated: CASSLVWLGGSTDTQYF.